This paragraph reports one T cell receptor beta chain. Its antigen is still unknown. Template: tumor biopsy or peripheral blood genomic DNA, roughly 600-6,004 ng per sample. The length of the CDR3 is 18 residues. Germline assignment: CDR1 SGHDN and CDR2 FVKESK. Trimming took 1 base from V and 1 from J; bases not matched to a gene: 12. The data originate from a study of T cells in tumors after PD-1 blockade. Study at large: A subset received ongoing vismodegib 150 mg daily alongside anti-PD-1 therapy.

Broader study findings: Some novel exhausted tumor clones appeared in pre-treatment blood, suggesting peripheral recruitment.

The protocol was immunoSEQ multiplex PCR, while the TCRdb copy is restricted to in-frame clones and leaves out a portion. The sample contains approximately 46,000 clones, approximately 79% of which appear only once. The source was PBMCs, collected before anti-PD-1 treatment. This receptor was taken from a human donor with basal cell carcinoma. The V call is TRBV14, the J call TRBJ2-7, with 8 bases aligning to TRBD2. For the CDR3, the DNA is TGTGCCAGCAGCCAAGCGTCTCCCCTAGCGGGTGAGTCCTACGAGCAGTACTTC. It translates to CASSQASPLAGESYEQYF.